Below, 17 T cell receptor beta chains from the same sample are listed, as sequenced in a study of blood T cells in healthy people across ages. The use of a sample-barcoded 5' primer and a J-beta primer mix characterized a second PCR of 7 to 11 cycles. TCRdb redid the calling of the 5' RACE reads with MiXCR, one entry per CDR3 protein. The table shows roughly 700,000 distinct CDR3 sequences, with roughly 25% occurring only once. These data also formed part of another study, on T cells of mothers and their children.

The material sequenced was blood. The receptor set was obtained from a boy between 10 and 17 years old in good health.

This chain uses TRBV24-1 with TRBJ2-3; no reliable D call. V shed 2 bases and J shed 0 bases, with 5 bases lying between them. The CDR3 is 14 residues long. Germline loops: CDR1 KGHDR, CDR2 SFDVKD. The CDR3 nucleotides are TGTGCCACCAGTGATTACTCTAGCACAGATACGCAGTATTTT. Amino acid sequence: CATSDYSSTDTQYF.

This chain links TRBV7-9 with TRBJ2-1; D possibly matches TRBD1 or TRBD2 (5 bases each). The CDR3 is made up of 13 amino acids. V gave up 6 bases and J gave up 5 bases, with 11 bases separating them. Germline CDR1 and CDR2: SEHNR and FQNEAQ (reference sequence). The CDR3 DNA sequence: TGTGCCAGCAGTCCCGGGACCCACAATGAGCAGTTCTTC. Protein: CASSPGTHNEQFF.

V gene TRBV12-3 or TRBV12-4 combines with J gene TRBJ2-1, with 8 bases that match TRBD1. The CDR3 runs 12 residues. V lost 6 bases, J lost 14 bases, and 9 bases stayed unmatched. CDR3 region: CASSWPGQVEFF. DNA of the CDR3: TGTGCCAGCAGCTGGCCGGGACAGGTGGAGTTCTTC.

The chain joins TRBV15 to TRBJ2-5; maybe TRBD2 (5 bases). The CDR3 sequence is 16 residues long. V lost 0 bases to trimming and J lost 7 bases, with 18 bases between them. Germline CDR1 and CDR2: LNHNV and YYDKDF (reference sequence). CDR3 nucleotides: TGTGCCACCAGCAGAGATTTGAGGGAACTTGGAGGGACCCAGTACTTC. It is translated as CATSRDLRELGGTQYF.

Many counts were recorded for this clonotype. This chain connects TRBV7-2 to TRBJ2-2, with unresolved D. This CDR3 spans 13 amino acids. V was cut by 3 bases and J by 2 bases, with 4 bases left in between. Germline V lookup: CDR1 SGHTA, CDR2 FQGNSA. CDR3 sequence reads: CASSFYNTGELFF. In nucleotides, the CDR3 is TGTGCCAGCAGCTTTTATAACACCGGGGAGCTGTTTTTT.

The V gene is TRBV5-1, the J gene TRBJ2-1; 13 nucleotides match TRBD2. The CDR3 is made up of 15 amino acids. Germline V lookup: CDR1 SGHRS, CDR2 YFSETQ. With 3 bases clipped from V and 8 bases from J, the junction kept 5 bases outside the gene matches. The CDR3 sequence: CASSWGTSGTDEQFF. Here the CDR3 DNA reads TGCGCCAGCAGCTGGGGGACTAGCGGGACCGATGAGCAGTTCTTC.

The chain recombines TRBV7-6 with TRBJ2-7; TRBD1 aligns across 8 bases. The CDR3 has 15 amino acids. Germline CDR1 SGHVS, CDR2 FNYEAQ. J gave up 6 bases and V 5 bases, and 12 bases lay outside the gene matches. CDR3 residues: CASSPRTGRGGEQYF. CDR3 DNA sequence: TGTGCCAGCAGCCCAAGGACAGGGCGAGGAGGCGAGCAGTACTTC.

V usage is TRBV20-1 and J usage is TRBJ2-7, with TRBD2 identical over 8 bases. This CDR3 region has 13 residues. V was pared by 6 bases and J by 5 bases, with 9 bases of the junction left unmatched. Looked up from germline, CDR1 is DFQATT and CDR2 is SNEGSKA (reference sequence). The CDR3 loop is CSAGSGTSDEQYF. The DNA for the CDR3 is TGCAGTGCCGGGTCCGGGACTAGTGACGAGCAGTACTTC.

The gene calls are TRBV7-2 and TRBJ2-1; D is possibly TRBD1 (5 bases). Trimming cost V 5 bases and J 8 bases, with 13 bases left between them. The CDR3 covers 13 residues. Germline V CDR1 and CDR2: SGHTA, FQGNSA. The CDR3 region has the DNA TGTGCCAGCAGCGTCACAGGCTGGCATGAGCAGTTCTTC. Residues: CASSVTGWHEQFF.

Only a few counts were recorded for this clonotype. This sequence joins TRBV4-3 and TRBJ2-7, with D maybe TRBD2 (6 bases). CDR1 and CDR2 (germline): LGHNA, YSLEER. CDR3 length: 16 residues. Trimming cost V 1 base and J 0 bases, with 13 bases left between them. The CDR3 here is CASSQGGVHPSYEQYF. In nucleotides, the CDR3 is TGCGCCAGCAGCCAAGGGGGGGTTCACCCCTCCTACGAGCAGTACTTC.

This clonotype has a single count. The V and J genes are TRBV28 and TRBJ2-1; TRBD2 aligns across 8 bases. This CDR3 is 17 amino acids long. After removal of 7 bases from V and 7 bases from J, the junction contained 18 bases not matched to a gene. CDR1 and CDR2 from the germline V gene are MDHEN and SYDVKM. As DNA, the CDR3 is TGTGCCAGCATCGGGGAGGTAAAAGCGGGAGTGCTAAATGAGCAGTTCTTC. As protein: CASIGEVKAGVLNEQFF.

The J gene is TRBJ2-5, the V gene TRBV3-1, with D perhaps TRBD2 (7 bases). The CDR3 is 17 amino acids. V gave up 3 bases and J gave up 0 bases, with 17 bases separating them. CDR1 and CDR2 (germline): LGHDT, YNNKEL (reference sequence). This CDR3 is CASSQGAPSGNQETQYF. As DNA, the CDR3 is TGTGCCAGCAGCCAGGGGGCGCCTAGCGGCAACCAAGAGACCCAGTACTTC.

The CDR3 reads CATSDPTGTGGYEQYF. DNA of the CDR3: TGTGCCACCAGTGACCCCACCGGGACAGGGGGCTACGAGCAGTACTTC. The chain joins TRBV24-1 to TRBJ2-5, with TRBD1 matching over 11 bases. The J call may be incorrect, as the DNA end agrees better with TRBJ2-7. CDR1 and CDR2 from the germline V gene are KGHDR and SFDVKD. The length of the CDR3 is 16 residues.

V is TRBV3-1 and J is TRBJ1-1; D is unclear. This CDR3 is built from 13 residues. V was pared by 0 bases and J by 10 bases, with 12 bases between. Germline CDR1 and CDR2: LGHDT and YNNKEL (reference sequence). This chain's CDR3 is CASSQDRRIGAFF. The CDR3 DNA is TGTGCCAGCAGCCAAGATCGGAGGATTGGAGCTTTCTTT.

This clonotype showed up just a few times. The chain has TRBV13 and TRBJ2-5, with 8 bases fitting TRBD2. The CDR3 is 15 amino acids. Looked up from germline, CDR1 is PRHDT and CDR2 is FYEKMQ (reference sequence). The J segment lost 11 bases and the V segment lost 2 bases, leaving 13 bases of the junction unmatched. The CDR3 region is CASSLIRDPKREQYF. The CDR3 DNA reads as TGTGCCAGCAGCTTAATAAGGGACCCTAAGCGGGAGCAGTACTTC.

CDR3 coding DNA: TGCAGTGCTTCCGGGACCGTCGAGGAGACCCAGTACTTC. It codes for CSASGTVEETQYF. The V gene is TRBV20-1, the J gene TRBJ2-5, with D tentatively TRBD1 or TRBD2 (5 bases each). V was shortened by 5 bases and J by 5 bases, with 15 bases between the two germline ends. CDR3 size: 13 residues. The germline CDR1 and CDR2 sequences are DFQATT and SNEGSKA (reference sequence).

This clonotype was observed a handful of times. The chain uses TRBV12-3 or TRBV12-4 and TRBJ1-3, with TRBD1 identical over 7 bases. The CDR3 has 14 residues. The ends lost 10 bases at V and 3 bases at J; junction bases unmatched: 9. The CDR3 region is CANRTGDSGNTIYF. DNA of the CDR3: TGTGCCAACAGGACAGGAGATAGTGGAAACACCATATATTTT.